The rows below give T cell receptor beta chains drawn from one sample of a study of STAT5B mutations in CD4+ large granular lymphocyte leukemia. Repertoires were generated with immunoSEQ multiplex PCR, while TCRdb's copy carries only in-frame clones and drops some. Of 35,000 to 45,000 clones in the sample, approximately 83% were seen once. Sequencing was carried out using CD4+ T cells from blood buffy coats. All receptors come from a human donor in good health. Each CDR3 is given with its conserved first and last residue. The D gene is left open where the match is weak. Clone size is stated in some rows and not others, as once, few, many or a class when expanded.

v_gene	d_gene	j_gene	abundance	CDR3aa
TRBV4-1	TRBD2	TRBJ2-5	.	CASSPGLAGEETQYF
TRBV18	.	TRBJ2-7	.	CASSPNGGSGASYEQYF
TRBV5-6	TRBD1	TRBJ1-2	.	CASSVHRGPTNYGYTF
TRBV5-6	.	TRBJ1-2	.	CASSLAGGKAYGYTF
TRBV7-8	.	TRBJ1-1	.	CASSPGGGTEAFF
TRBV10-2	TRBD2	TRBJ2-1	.	CASRAPLSSGSDYEQFF
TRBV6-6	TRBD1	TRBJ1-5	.	CASRAGTAYQPQHF
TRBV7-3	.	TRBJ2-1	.	CASSPHGNEQFF
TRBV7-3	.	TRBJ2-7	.	CASSFGRAYEQYF
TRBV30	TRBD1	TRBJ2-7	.	CAWSRGQGAREQYF
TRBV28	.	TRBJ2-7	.	CASSSRTKPPYEQYF
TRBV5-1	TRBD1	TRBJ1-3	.	CASSQTGTAGNTIYF
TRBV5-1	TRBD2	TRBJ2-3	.	CASSLEWRETDTQYF
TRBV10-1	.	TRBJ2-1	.	CASSESRASYNEQFF
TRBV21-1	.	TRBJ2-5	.	CASSYSGATGGETQYF
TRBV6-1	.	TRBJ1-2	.	CASSEFRGNYGYTF
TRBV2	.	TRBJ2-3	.	CASSEQGLGAQYF
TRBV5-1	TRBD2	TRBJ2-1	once	CASSWLAGGGDEQFF
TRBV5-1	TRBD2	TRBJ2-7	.	CASRFSGLEYEQYF
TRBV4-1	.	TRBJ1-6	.	CASSQGQVYNSPLHF
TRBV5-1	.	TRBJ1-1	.	CASSSYSRTMNTEAFF
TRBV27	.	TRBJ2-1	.	CASSLSFQLSNEQFF
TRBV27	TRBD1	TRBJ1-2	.	CASSPRTGDGYTF
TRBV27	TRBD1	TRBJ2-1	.	CASSLGTGGYNEQFF
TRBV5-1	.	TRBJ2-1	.	CASSLRDPNYNEQFF
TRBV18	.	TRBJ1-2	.	CASSPPESNYGYTF
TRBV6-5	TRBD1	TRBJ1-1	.	CASRPGQKNTEAFF
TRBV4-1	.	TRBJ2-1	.	CASSQVLLYNEQFF
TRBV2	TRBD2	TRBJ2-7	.	CASSEVPGLAGGPYF
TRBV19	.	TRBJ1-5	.	CASSIYGSQPQHF
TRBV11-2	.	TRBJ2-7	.	CASSFGGALGEQYF
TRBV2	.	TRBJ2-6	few	CASSAGASGANVLTF
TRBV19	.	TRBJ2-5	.	CASSQLHRQETQYF
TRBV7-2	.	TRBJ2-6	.	CASSPQASSGANVLTF
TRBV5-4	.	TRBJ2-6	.	CASSLYIRSGSSGANVLTF
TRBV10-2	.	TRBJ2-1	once	CASSEPALNSYNEQFF
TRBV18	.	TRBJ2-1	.	CASSGGVNEQFF
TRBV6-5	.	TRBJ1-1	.	CASSYHGGRNTEAFF
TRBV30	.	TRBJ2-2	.	CAWRRLALNTGELFF
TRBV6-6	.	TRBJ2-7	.	CASSYSSSYEQYF
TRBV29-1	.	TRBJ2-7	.	CSARRADEQYF
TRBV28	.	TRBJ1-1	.	CASSLWGPDTQGAFF
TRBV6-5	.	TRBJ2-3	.	CASRPGVSTDTQYF
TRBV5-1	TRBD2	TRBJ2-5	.	CASSPSGISGETQYF
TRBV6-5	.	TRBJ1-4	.	CASSYSWQNNEKLFF
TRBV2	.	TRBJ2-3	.	CASTQEPRLGGTQYF
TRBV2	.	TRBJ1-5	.	CASSDLSSPPQHF
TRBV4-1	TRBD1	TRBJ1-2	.	CASSQGTGGGYGYTF
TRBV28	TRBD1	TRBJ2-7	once	CASSSAGTGSYEQYF
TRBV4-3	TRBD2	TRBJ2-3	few	CASSPRGGATDTQYF
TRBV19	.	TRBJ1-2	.	CASTRGSRLNYGYTF
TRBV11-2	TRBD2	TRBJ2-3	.	CASSLGASGAVVTQYF
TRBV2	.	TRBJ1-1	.	CASRVDGGGTEAFF
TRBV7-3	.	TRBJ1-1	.	CASSHERDTEAFF
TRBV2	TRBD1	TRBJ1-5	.	CASSGTGEQPQHF